This is a list of T cell receptor beta chains from one sample in a study of T-cell memory formation after mild COVID-19. A single record per CDR3 protein comes from TCRdb applying MiXCR to the 5' RACE reads. The sample contains a few hundred thousand distinct CDR3 sequences, around 15% of which appear only once. What was sequenced was PBMCs or a T cell subset sorted from them (not recorded which). Receptors originate from a man aged 18-30 years who had mild COVID-19 (a few samples of this study predate the infection). Cell type and time point are not known. The CDR3 runs from the conserved cysteine through the conserved F or W. D genes are given only for firm matches. Clone size appears in some rows only: once, few, many, or a class for an expanded clone.

DNA	CDR3	D	size	V	J
TGTGCCAGCAGTGACGGATACACCGGGGAGCTGTTTTTT	CASSDGYTGELFF	.	few	TRBV6-4	TRBJ2-2
TGTGCCAGCTCACCGCTCGGGACAACTAGCACAGATACGCAGTATTTT	CASSPLGTTSTDTQYF	.	.	TRBV18	TRBJ2-3
TGCAGTGCCCCGGACTACAATGAGCAGTTCTTC	CSAPDYNEQFF	.	few	TRBV20-1	TRBJ2-1
TGTGCCACCAGCACCCGCGAGACCGAACTAGCGGGGGCTCCCACAGATACGCAGTATTTT	CATSTRETELAGAPTDTQYF	TRBD2	.	TRBV15	TRBJ2-3
TGTGCCAGCAGCCCCAGGGACGGATTGGTGAAGACCCAGTACTTC	CASSPRDGLVKTQYF	.	.	TRBV9	TRBJ2-5
TGCAGTGCTAGAGATTTAACAGGGACGCTTGGCTACACCTTC	CSARDLTGTLGYTF	.	few	TRBV20-1	TRBJ1-2
TGCGCCAGCAGCCAAGCAGTCAGCGCTAACACCGGGGAGCTGTTTTTT	CASSQAVSANTGELFF	.	few	TRBV4-1	TRBJ2-2
TGCAGTGCTAGGATTGCACTAGATACGCAGTATTTT	CSARIALDTQYF	.	.	TRBV20-1	TRBJ2-3
TGTGCCAGCAGCTTGGACCGGCAGACTGAAGCTTTCTTT	CASSLDRQTEAFF	.	few	TRBV7-2	TRBJ1-1
TGTGCCAGCAGCGCCGACGGAAAAAACATTCAGTACTTC	CASSADGKNIQYF	.	few	TRBV9	TRBJ2-4